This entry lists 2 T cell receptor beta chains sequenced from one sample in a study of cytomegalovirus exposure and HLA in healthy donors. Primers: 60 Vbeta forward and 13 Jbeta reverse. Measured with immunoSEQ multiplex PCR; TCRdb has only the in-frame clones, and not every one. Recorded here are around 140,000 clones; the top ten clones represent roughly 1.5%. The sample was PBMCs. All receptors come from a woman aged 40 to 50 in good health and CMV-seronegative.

DNA for the CDR3: TGCGCCAGCAGCCAAGGGACAGCTAACTATGGCTACACCTTC. Its protein is CASSQGTANYGYTF. V and J are TRBV4-1 and TRBJ1-2; D may be TRBD1 (6 bases). The CDR3 totals 14 residues. Germline CDR1 MGHRA, CDR2 YSYEKL. Trimming removed 1 base from V and 0 bases from J, with 6 bases in between.

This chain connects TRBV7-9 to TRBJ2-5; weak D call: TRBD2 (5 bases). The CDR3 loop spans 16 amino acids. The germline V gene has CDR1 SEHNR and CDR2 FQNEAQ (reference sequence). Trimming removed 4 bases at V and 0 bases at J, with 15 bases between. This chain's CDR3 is CASSSKHGEYQETQYF. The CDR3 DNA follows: TGTGCCAGCAGCTCTAAGCACGGGGAGTACCAAGAGACCCAGTACTTC.